The rows below give T cell receptor beta chains drawn from one sample of a study of T cells after yellow fever vaccination. TCRdb ran MiXCR on the 5' RACE reads and lists one entry per CDR3 protein. The table has over 120,000 distinct CDR3 sequences, approximately 6.6% seen once. Sequences were derived from CD4+ T cells sorted from PBMCs, sampled 10 days after the yellow fever booster vaccination. The receptors were sampled from a man aged 30-40 years who received the YFV17D yellow fever vaccine. The CDR3 runs from the conserved cysteine through the conserved F or W. The order of the fields is D gene, V gene, J gene, clone size, CDR3 DNA, CDR3 protein. A D gene is named only where the DNA matches it firmly. Rows may omit the clone size; those that give it use once, few, many or a size class.

d_gene: TRBD1
v_gene: TRBV27
j_gene: TRBJ1-1
abundance: many
CDR3nt: TGTGCCAGCAGATCCGGGGACAGGGGGACTGAAGCTTTCTTT
CDR3aa: CASRSGDRGTEAFF

d_gene: TRBD1
v_gene: TRBV29-1
j_gene: TRBJ1-4
abundance: many
CDR3nt: TGCAGCGTTGAAGTCGGCGACAGGGGGTTTTTT
CDR3aa: CSVEVGDRGFF

d_gene: TRBD2
v_gene: TRBV5-1
j_gene: TRBJ2-7
abundance: many
CDR3nt: TGCGCCAGGACTAGCGGGAGTGTCTACGAGCAGTACTTC
CDR3aa: CARTSGSVYEQYF

d_gene: TRBD2
v_gene: TRBV27
j_gene: TRBJ2-7
abundance: many
CDR3nt: TGTGCCAGCAGTTTAGCGGGAGGGCCAATCTACGAGCAGTACTTC
CDR3aa: CASSLAGGPIYEQYF

d_gene: TRBD2
v_gene: TRBV12-3/TRBV12-4
j_gene: TRBJ2-2
abundance: many
CDR3nt: TGTGCCAGCACCATAGCGGGAGGGATCGGGGAGCTGTTTTTT
CDR3aa: CASTIAGGIGELFF

d_gene: TRBD2
v_gene: TRBV14
j_gene: TRBJ2-7
abundance: many
CDR3nt: TGTGCCAGCAGCCAGGGAACTAGCGGGAAGGGAGAGCAGTACTTC
CDR3aa: CASSQGTSGKGEQYF

d_gene: .
v_gene: TRBV5-1
j_gene: TRBJ2-6
abundance: many
CDR3nt: TGCGCCAGCAGCTTGGTGGGGTCCGGGGCCAACGTCCTGACTTTC
CDR3aa: CASSLVGSGANVLTF

d_gene: .
v_gene: TRBV12-3/TRBV12-4
j_gene: TRBJ2-1
abundance: many
CDR3nt: TGTGCCAGCAGTTTAGAATACTTCTACAATGAGCAGTTCTTC
CDR3aa: CASSLEYFYNEQFF

d_gene: TRBD2
v_gene: TRBV20-1
j_gene: TRBJ2-7
abundance: .
CDR3nt: TGCAGTGCTAGAGATCAAAGGAAGCGGGAGTGGTACTTC
CDR3aa: CSARDQRKREWYF

d_gene: .
v_gene: TRBV9
j_gene: TRBJ2-2
abundance: many
CDR3nt: TGTGCCAGCAGCGTGGGAAGCGTGGGGGCCGGGGAGCTGTTTTTT
CDR3aa: CASSVGSVGAGELFF

d_gene: .
v_gene: TRBV21-1
j_gene: TRBJ1-2
abundance: many
CDR3nt: TGTGCCAGCAGCAAATTAGCAGTGTGTAACTATGGCTACACCTTC
CDR3aa: CASSKLAVCNYGYTF

d_gene: .
v_gene: TRBV3-1
j_gene: TRBJ1-4
abundance: .
CDR3nt: TGTGCCAGCACCCAAGATTTAGGACTTGCAACTAATGAAAAACTGTTTTTT
CDR3aa: CASTQDLGLATNEKLFF

d_gene: TRBD1
v_gene: TRBV5-1
j_gene: TRBJ2-1
abundance: .
CDR3nt: TGCGCCAGCAGCTTGGAACAGGGGGCGAATGAGCAGTTCTTC
CDR3aa: CASSLEQGANEQFF

d_gene: .
v_gene: TRBV19
j_gene: TRBJ2-6
abundance: many
CDR3nt: TGTGCCAGTACCTCTCCTGGGACTCGCAGCTCTGGGGCCAACGTCCTGACTTTC
CDR3aa: CASTSPGTRSSGANVLTF

d_gene: .
v_gene: TRBV5-1
j_gene: TRBJ2-3
abundance: many
CDR3nt: TGCGCCAGCAGCCGGGACTCTAGCACAGATACGCAGTATTTT
CDR3aa: CASSRDSSTDTQYF

d_gene: .
v_gene: TRBV7-8
j_gene: TRBJ2-3
abundance: few
CDR3nt: TGTGCCAGCAGCTGGGGAGTTAGCACAGATACGCAGTATTTT
CDR3aa: CASSWGVSTDTQYF

d_gene: .
v_gene: TRBV4-2
j_gene: TRBJ1-3
abundance: many
CDR3nt: TGTGCCAGCAGCCAAGGGGGCGGAAACACCATATATTTT
CDR3aa: CASSQGGGNTIYF

d_gene: .
v_gene: TRBV20-1
j_gene: TRBJ1-1
abundance: many
CDR3nt: TGCAGTGCTAGAGATCAGGGAGGCAACACTGAAGCTTTCTTT
CDR3aa: CSARDQGGNTEAFF

d_gene: .
v_gene: TRBV7-2
j_gene: TRBJ2-2
abundance: many
CDR3nt: TGTGCCAGCAGCCCAGGGGTCGGGGAGCTGTTTTTT
CDR3aa: CASSPGVGELFF

d_gene: .
v_gene: TRBV14
j_gene: TRBJ2-5
abundance: many
CDR3nt: TGTGCCAGCAGCCAAGATCATGTAATGGAAGAGACCCAGTACTTC
CDR3aa: CASSQDHVMEETQYF

d_gene: TRBD1
v_gene: TRBV3-1
j_gene: TRBJ2-1
abundance: many
CDR3nt: TGTGCCAGCAGCCCCCCCAGGACAGGGGGGAACAATGAGCAGTTCTTC
CDR3aa: CASSPPRTGGNNEQFF

d_gene: .
v_gene: TRBV3-1
j_gene: TRBJ2-2
abundance: many
CDR3nt: TGTGCCAGCAGCCGGACAGAGGGCACCGGGGAGCTGTTTTTT
CDR3aa: CASSRTEGTGELFF

d_gene: .
v_gene: TRBV11-2
j_gene: TRBJ2-7
abundance: many
CDR3nt: TGTGCCAGCAGCCCCCTAGCGCTTAGCTCCTACGAGCAGTACTTC
CDR3aa: CASSPLALSSYEQYF

d_gene: .
v_gene: TRBV4-1
j_gene: TRBJ2-1
abundance: .
CDR3nt: TGCGCCAGCAGCCAAGGCCAAGGGATTATCCAAAATGAGCAGTTCTTC
CDR3aa: CASSQGQGIIQNEQFF

d_gene: .
v_gene: TRBV5-6
j_gene: TRBJ2-7
abundance: few
CDR3nt: TGTGCCAGCAGCTTCTTTAGGACTAAAATTTCCGTTCGGGTCGCCTACGAGCAGTACTTC
CDR3aa: CASSFFRTKISVRVAYEQYF

d_gene: .
v_gene: TRBV30
j_gene: TRBJ1-5
abundance: .
CDR3nt: TGTGCCTGGAGTTGGGGGAATCAGCCCCAGCATTTT
CDR3aa: CAWSWGNQPQHF

d_gene: .
v_gene: TRBV27
j_gene: TRBJ2-1
abundance: many
CDR3nt: TGTGCCAGCAGTTTAGCACAGGGCTACAATGAGCAGTTCTTC
CDR3aa: CASSLAQGYNEQFF

d_gene: .
v_gene: TRBV29-1
j_gene: TRBJ2-7
abundance: many
CDR3nt: TGCAGCTCCAGCCTGGGCTACGAGCAGTACTTC
CDR3aa: CSSSLGYEQYF

d_gene: .
v_gene: TRBV12-3/TRBV12-4
j_gene: TRBJ2-7
abundance: many
CDR3nt: TGTGCCAGCAGTTTTGCCTACGAGCAGTACTTC
CDR3aa: CASSFAYEQYF

d_gene: TRBD1
v_gene: TRBV7-2
j_gene: TRBJ1-5
abundance: many
CDR3nt: TGTGCCAGCAGCTTAGGGTACAGGGGGCGCAATCAGCCCCAGCATTTT
CDR3aa: CASSLGYRGRNQPQHF

d_gene: .
v_gene: TRBV5-6
j_gene: TRBJ2-7
abundance: many
CDR3nt: TGTGCCAGCAGCTTCGGGGTTGGGGAGCAGTACTTC
CDR3aa: CASSFGVGEQYF

d_gene: TRBD2
v_gene: TRBV7-2
j_gene: TRBJ2-5
abundance: many
CDR3nt: TGTGCCAGCAGCCCTTCCGGGACTAGCGGGAGGATGGCCCAGTACTTC
CDR3aa: CASSPSGTSGRMAQYF

d_gene: .
v_gene: TRBV20-1
j_gene: TRBJ2-7
abundance: many
CDR3nt: TGCAGTGCTAGATACGAGTCGTTCCCCTACGAGCAGTACTTC
CDR3aa: CSARYESFPYEQYF

d_gene: TRBD2
v_gene: TRBV10-3
j_gene: TRBJ2-7
abundance: many
CDR3nt: TGTGCCATCAGTGAGTCCACTAGCGGGAGGGCCATCAACGAGCAGTACTTC
CDR3aa: CAISESTSGRAINEQYF

d_gene: .
v_gene: TRBV5-1
j_gene: TRBJ2-3
abundance: many
CDR3nt: TGCGCCAGCAGTTCACCTACCTGGGCAGATACGCAGTATTTT
CDR3aa: CASSSPTWADTQYF

d_gene: .
v_gene: TRBV18
j_gene: TRBJ1-5
abundance: few
CDR3nt: TGTGCCAGCTCACCGGGGGGGCAGCCCAATCAGCCCCAGCATTTT
CDR3aa: CASSPGGQPNQPQHF

d_gene: .
v_gene: TRBV3-1
j_gene: TRBJ2-1
abundance: .
CDR3nt: TGTGCCAGCACCCGTGGCGTCTCCTACAATGAGCAGTTCTTC
CDR3aa: CASTRGVSYNEQFF

d_gene: .
v_gene: TRBV11-2
j_gene: TRBJ2-1
abundance: many
CDR3nt: TGTGCCAGCAGCCACCGGACTACCCAGCAGTTCTTC
CDR3aa: CASSHRTTQQFF

d_gene: TRBD1
v_gene: TRBV6-1
j_gene: TRBJ2-7
abundance: few
CDR3nt: TGTGCCACAAAACCGGGACAGGGGACCTACGAGCAGTACTTC
CDR3aa: CATKPGQGTYEQYF

d_gene: .
v_gene: TRBV6-5
j_gene: TRBJ2-7
abundance: many
CDR3nt: TGTGCCAGCAGTTTGGTACAGAACTACGAGCAGTACTTC
CDR3aa: CASSLVQNYEQYF

d_gene: .
v_gene: TRBV29-1
j_gene: TRBJ2-5
abundance: few
CDR3nt: TGCAGCGTTAGTACTCAAGAGACCCAGTACTTC
CDR3aa: CSVSTQETQYF

d_gene: TRBD2
v_gene: TRBV20-1
j_gene: TRBJ2-5
abundance: few
CDR3nt: TGCAGTGCTAGAGATCCGGCCCAGGGATCCCGGACTAGCGGGAGCAGTCGAGAGACCCAGTACTTC
CDR3aa: CSARDPAQGSRTSGSSRETQYF

d_gene: TRBD2
v_gene: TRBV20-1
j_gene: TRBJ2-3
abundance: .
CDR3nt: TGCAGTGCTAGATTCGGGACTAGCGGCGACACAGATACGCAGTATTTT
CDR3aa: CSARFGTSGDTDTQYF

d_gene: .
v_gene: TRBV15
j_gene: TRBJ2-1
abundance: many
CDR3nt: TGTGCCACCAGCAGAGCCCGCGCCCAAGCATACAATGAGCAGTTCTTC
CDR3aa: CATSRARAQAYNEQFF

d_gene: .
v_gene: TRBV5-1
j_gene: TRBJ1-1
abundance: many
CDR3nt: TGCGCCAGCAGCTTGGGTCGGGGAGGGAGAAGGACTGAAGCTTTCTTT
CDR3aa: CASSLGRGGRRTEAFF

d_gene: .
v_gene: TRBV21-1
j_gene: TRBJ1-6
abundance: many
CDR3nt: TGTGCCAGAAGCCCCAGGGGGGTCAGCTCCTATAATTCACCCCTCCACTTT
CDR3aa: CARSPRGVSSYNSPLHF

d_gene: TRBD1
v_gene: TRBV2
j_gene: TRBJ2-7
abundance: .
CDR3nt: TGTGCCAGCAGCGTAAGACAGGGGAACTACGAGCAGTACTTC
CDR3aa: CASSVRQGNYEQYF

d_gene: .
v_gene: TRBV4-3
j_gene: TRBJ2-3
abundance: many
CDR3nt: TGCGCCAGCAGCCGCGCTGTTGGAACAGATACGCAGTATTTT
CDR3aa: CASSRAVGTDTQYF

d_gene: TRBD2
v_gene: TRBV12-3/TRBV12-4
j_gene: TRBJ2-3
abundance: many
CDR3nt: TGTGCCAGCACCTTCGGACTAGCTGGCACAGATACGCAGTATTTT
CDR3aa: CASTFGLAGTDTQYF

d_gene: .
v_gene: TRBV21-1
j_gene: TRBJ2-1
abundance: many
CDR3nt: TGTGCCTCGTCATATGAGCGGGAGGTCAATGAGCAGTTCTTC
CDR3aa: CASSYEREVNEQFF

d_gene: .
v_gene: TRBV4-2
j_gene: TRBJ2-3
abundance: .
CDR3nt: TGTGCCAGCAGCCACCCTCCGTGGGAGGTCCCGGGAGATACGCAGTATTTT
CDR3aa: CASSHPPWEVPGDTQYF

d_gene: TRBD1
v_gene: TRBV5-4
j_gene: TRBJ2-5
abundance: .
CDR3nt: TGTGCCAGCAGCTTGAAGGACAGGGGGGGAAAGACCCAGTACTTC
CDR3aa: CASSLKDRGGKTQYF

d_gene: .
v_gene: TRBV5-4
j_gene: TRBJ2-3
abundance: few
CDR3nt: TGTGCCAGCAGCCGAGTAAATAGCTTTCCCTCAGATACGCAGTATTTT
CDR3aa: CASSRVNSFPSDTQYF

d_gene: TRBD2
v_gene: TRBV19
j_gene: TRBJ2-7
abundance: few
CDR3nt: TGTGCCAGTAGTCCTCCGGGACTAGCGGGAGAGCACGAGCAGTACTTC
CDR3aa: CASSPPGLAGEHEQYF

d_gene: TRBD1
v_gene: TRBV6-2/TRBV6-3
j_gene: TRBJ2-2
abundance: many
CDR3nt: TGTGCCAGCAGACCTACAGGGGGCGAATCAGCGAACACCGGGGAGCTGTTTTTT
CDR3aa: CASRPTGGESANTGELFF

d_gene: .
v_gene: TRBV20-1
j_gene: TRBJ1-1
abundance: many
CDR3nt: TGCAGTGCTCCGACGGGGGCGAACACTGAAGCTTTCTTT
CDR3aa: CSAPTGANTEAFF